This T cell receptor beta chain was identified in a study of T cells in Graves' hyperthyroidism and ophthalmopathy. Looking at the study overall: The blood sample was taken at first diagnosis, before treatment began.

From RNA transcripts, TCR beta CDR3 regions were amplified. The HTBI primer set drove a first-round RT-PCR of the TCR CDR3. TCRdb re-analysed the multiplex PCR reads in MiXCR, keeping a single row per CDR3 protein. The data show approximately 300,000 distinct CDR3 sequences, with roughly 17% seen just once and approximately 33% held by the top ten. J gave up 5 bases and V 4 bases, and 7 bases lay outside the gene matches. The germline V gene has CDR1 SQVTM and CDR2 ANQGSEA. This CDR3 has 13 residues. Graves' hyperthyroidism qualified as stable when ophthalmopathy did not progress within 18 months. The study, taken as a whole, reports: Appearing also in blood were most of the thyroid clonotypes expanded above 0.001.

Concerning this clonotype: What it recognizes is unknown.

The rearrangement links TRBV29-1 to TRBJ2-5, with TRBD1 identical over 7 bases. Material for sequencing was blood. The sequence was collected from a young man with Graves' hyperthyroidism. The DNA for the CDR3 is TGCAGCGTTGTGAGGGGGCAGGGGGAGACCCAGTACTTC. Translated: CSVVRGQGETQYF. The variable domain in full, completed from reference TRBV29-1 and TRBJ2-5, reads SAVISQKPSRDICQRGTSLTIQCQVDSQVTMMFWYRQQPGQSLTLIATANQGSEATYESGFVIDKFPISRPNLTFSTLTVSNMSPEDSSIYLCSVVRGQGETQYFGPGTRLLVL.